Reported below is one T cell receptor beta chain. Antigen unknown. This entry comes from a study of cytomegalovirus exposure and HLA in healthy donors. Whole-study context: An earlier analysis identified 120 million or so unique TCR beta sequences in about 179 million T cells.

Study-wide findings and caveats: Overall, roughly 150 TCR beta chains were annotated as cytomegalovirus-associated.

PCR was performed using 60 Vbeta and 13 Jbeta primers. Clones were read by immunoSEQ multiplex PCR, and TCRdb kept only the in-frame ones, dropping some. The table includes fewer than 200,000 clones, roughly four fifths detected once. The germline gives CDR1 SGHVS, CDR2 FQNEAQ. The CDR3 sequence is 17 residues long. V was clipped by 3 bases and J by 9 bases, with 24 bases between them. The sequence derives from a female donor in good health and CMV-seronegative. The chain links TRBV7-8 to TRBJ2-1, with D possibly TRBD2 on 6 matching bases. Sequencing was done on a sample of PBMCs. CDR3 residues: CASSFRSRTIAFGEQFF. The CDR3 DNA reads TGTGCCAGCAGCTTTAGGTCCAGGACTATTGCCTTTGGTGAGCAGTTCTTC.